The present T cell receptor beta chain was sequenced within a study of T cells in Graves' hyperthyroidism and ophthalmopathy. Patients with ophthalmopathy all had a Clinical Activity Score of at least 3, a NOSPECS grade of at least 4 and duration under 3 months. Exclusion of a patient resulted from uncontrolled infection, other autoimmune disease, pregnancy or lactation. PBMCs stemmed from 10 ml fresh peripheral blood. This clonotype has just a few counts. A much bigger clone sits one base away, suggesting this may be a read error. Amplified TCR beta CDR3 regions derived from RNA transcripts. A first-round RT-PCR of the TCR CDR3 used the HTBI primer set. TCRdb re-derived calls from the multiplex PCR reads in MiXCR, one entry per CDR3 protein. The data show 200,000 to 250,000 distinct CDR3 sequences, more than 20% seen once. With 8 bases removed from V and 7 bases from J, the gap between germline ends came to 11 bases. The length of the CDR3 is 12 residues. CDR1 and CDR2 from the germline V gene are ENHRY and SYGVKD.

The sample consisted of blood. This chain uses TRBV10-3 with TRBJ2-2; weak D call: TRBD2 (6 bases). The sequence was collected from a woman aged 40 to 49 with Graves' ophthalmopathy. The CDR3 sequence: CAIGIADGELFF. CDR3 nucleotides: TGTGCCATCGGGATAGCGGACGGGGAGCTGTTTTTT.